The present T cell receptor beta chain was sequenced within a study of cytomegalovirus exposure and HLA in healthy donors. CDR1 MNHEY and CDR2 SVGAGI come from the germline V gene. The CDR3 consists of 13 residues. Trimming took 6 bases from V and 7 from J; bases not matched to a gene: 6. The primer mix had 60 Vbeta and 13 Jbeta primers. Method: immunoSEQ multiplex PCR; TCRdb's copy keeps in-frame clones and lacks some. The sample yields some 180,000 clones, 77% seen once. The V and J genes are TRBV6-5 and TRBJ2-1; TRBD1 matches at 7 bases. This TCR was recovered from a woman in her fifties or sixties in good health and CMV-seropositive. The sequencing input was PBMCs. The CDR3 DNA is TGTGCCAGCAGGGAGACAGGGAGTAATGAGCAGTTCTTC. The encoded protein is CASRETGSNEQFF.